The 23 T cell receptor beta chains below all came from one sample that was sequenced in a study of cytomegalovirus exposure and HLA in healthy donors. Produced via immunoSEQ multiplex PCR; TCRdb's table is partial and in-frame only. The data hold 150,000 to 200,000 clones, with 86% observed a single time. Sample: PBMCs. The receptors here all came from a woman aged 25 to 39 in good health and CMV-seronegative.

CDR3 nucleotide sequence: TGTGCCAGCAGCCCACTACAGGGCCAGGCTGAAGCTTTCTTT. Amino acids: CASSPLQGQAEAFF. The rearrangement joins TRBV9 to TRBJ1-1; D is possibly TRBD1 (6 bases). Trimming took 4 bases from V and 6 from J, leaving 16 bases between them. CDR3 size: 14 residues. Germline CDR1 and CDR2: SGDLS and YYNGEE.

The gene calls are TRBV5-1 and TRBJ2-1; D is possibly TRBD2 (5 bases). This CDR3 has 14 amino acids. CDR1 is SGHRS and CDR2 is YFSETQ in the germline V gene. Trimming took off 1 base at V and 0 bases at J, with 5 bases between the two ends. The CDR3 loop reads CASSLTSSYNEQFF. The CDR3 region has the DNA TGCGCCAGCAGCTTGACTAGCTCCTACAATGAGCAGTTCTTC. Complete variable domain (other parts from reference TRBV5-1 and TRBJ2-1): KAGVTQTPRYLIKTRGQQVTLSCSPISGHRSVSWYQQTPGQGLQFLFEYFSETQRNKGNFPGRFSGRQFSNSRSEMNVSTLELGDSALYLCASSLTSSYNEQFFGPGTRLTVL.

This chain connects TRBV19 to TRBJ2-1; 8 bases align to TRBD2. The trim removed 6 bases at V and 3 bases at J, leaving 1 base unmatched. CDR1 is LNHDA and CDR2 is SQIVND in the germline V gene (reference sequence). The CDR3 extends over 13 amino acids. The chain's CDR3 is CASSGGGYNEQFF. The CDR3 nucleotides read TGTGCCAGTAGCGGGGGGGGCTACAATGAGCAGTTCTTC.

This sequence joins TRBV6-6 and TRBJ1-1; tentatively, D is TRBD1 (6 bases). Per the germline V gene, CDR1 is MNHNY and CDR2 is SVGAGI (reference sequence). This CDR3 is built from 15 residues. The V end lost 0 bases, the J end lost 1 base, and 9 bases lay between the germline ends. In nucleotides, the CDR3 is TGTGCCAGCAGTTACTCTCGGACAGCGAACACTGAAGCTTTCTTT. Translating gives CASSYSRTANTEAFF.

The chain couples TRBV5-1 to TRBJ2-5; 9 nucleotides agree with TRBD1. Trimming cost V 4 bases and J 4 bases; bases outside gene matches: 8. Germline CDR1 and CDR2: SGHRS and YFSETQ. The CDR3 spans 15 residues. The DNA for the CDR3 is TGCGCCAGCAGCCCCGCGGGACAGGGTAGAGAGACCCAGTACTTC. Its protein is CASSPAGQGRETQYF.

The gene calls are TRBV5-4 and TRBJ1-1, with D possibly being TRBD1 (6 bases). V was trimmed by 4 bases and J by 3 bases, leaving 10 bases between them. The CDR3 spans 13 residues. Germline V gene data show CDR1 as SGHNT and CDR2 as YYREEE (reference sequence). This chain's CDR3 is CASSKGVYTEAFF. CDR3 in DNA: TGTGCCAGCAGCAAGGGGGTTTACACTGAAGCTTTCTTT.

V gene TRBV15 combines with J gene TRBJ2-5; 15 positions agree with TRBD2. V gave up 5 bases and J gave up 5 bases; unmatched junction bases: 6. CDR3 length equals 16 residues. Germline V CDR1 and CDR2: LNHNV, YYDKDF (reference sequence). CDR3 sequence: CATSGGLAGGRETQYF. The CDR3 DNA follows: TGTGCCACCAGCGGTGGACTAGCGGGAGGGCGGGAGACCCAGTACTTC.

V is TRBV2 and J is TRBJ2-5; D is uncertain. The CDR3 extends over 13 amino acids. CDR1 and CDR2 from the germline V gene are SNHLY and FYNNEI. V lost 6 bases and J 4 bases, leaving 12 bases between the germline ends. The CDR3 coding sequence is TGTGCCAGCAGCAGAGGCTCCCTAGAGACCCAGTACTTC. Translated, it gives CASSRGSLETQYF.

This clone is a singleton in its sample. The genes are TRBV28 and TRBJ1-2, with D possibly TRBD1 on 6 matching bases. Trimming left V 6 bases short and J 4 bases short, with 12 bases between. The CDR3 is 13 residues long. In germline, CDR1 is MDHEN, CDR2 SYDVKM. CDR3 nucleotides: TGTGCCAGCAGGCCGACAGGCGCCTATGGCTACACCTTC. This encodes CASRPTGAYGYTF.

The chain links TRBV4-3 to TRBJ2-1; 16 nucleotides agree with TRBD2. Germline values: CDR1 LGHNA, CDR2 YSLEER. This CDR3 is 16 amino acids long. V gave up 4 bases and J gave up 7 bases; unmatched junction bases: 4. The CDR3 is CASSPGTSGRGNEQFF. CDR3 DNA: TGCGCCAGCAGCCCCGGGACTAGCGGGAGGGGGAATGAGCAGTTCTTC.

V gene TRBV7-2 combines with J gene TRBJ1-6, with D maybe TRBD1 (6 bases). This CDR3 is built from 15 residues. The ends were cut back, 4 bases at V and 10 bases at J, with 17 bases in the middle. CDR1 SGHTA and CDR2 FQGNSA come from the germline V gene. In DNA, the CDR3 is TGTGCCAGCAGCTCGATCCACCGGGACATCTCACCCCTCCACTTT. Protein: CASSSIHRDISPLHF. Supplemented by reference TRBV7-2 and TRBJ1-6, the full variable domain reads GAGVSQSPSNKVTEKGKDVELRCDPISGHTALYWYRQSLGQGLEFLIYFQGNSAPDKSGLPSDRFSAERTGGSVSTLTIQRTQQEDSAVYLCASSSIHRDISPLHFGNGTRLTVT.

The chain combines TRBV5-1 with TRBJ1-4; D is undetermined. The V gene's germline CDR1 is SGHRS and CDR2 YFSETQ. The CDR3 length is 15 residues. Trimming removed 7 bases at V and 3 bases at J, with 16 bases between. CDR3 sequence reads: CASSPTAGPNEKLFF. CDR3 coding DNA: TGCGCCAGCTCCCCTACTGCGGGCCCTAATGAAAAACTGTTTTTT.

V is TRBV6-1 and J is TRBJ2-3, with D unresolved. The CDR3 extends over 13 amino acids. Germline V gene data show CDR1 as MNHNS and CDR2 as SASEGT. V was pared by 7 bases and J by 0 bases, with 8 bases between. CDR3 in amino acids: CASTGQSTDTQYF. DNA of the CDR3: TGTGCCAGCACCGGCCAAAGCACAGATACGCAGTATTTT.

V and J are TRBV5-1 and TRBJ1-5; TRBD1 agrees at 10 bases. V was pared by 2 bases and J by 5 bases, with 10 bases of the junction left unmatched. CDR3 length: 17 amino acids. Germline CDR1 SGHRS, CDR2 YFSETQ. CDR3 in amino acids: CASSFRPTGQGDQPQHF. The CDR3 DNA reads as TGCGCCAGCAGCTTTAGGCCGACCGGACAGGGGGATCAGCCCCAGCATTTT.

The CDR3 loop reads CASSVRQDGYEQYF. CDR3 nucleotide sequence: TGTGCCAGCAGTGTACGACAGGATGGCTACGAGCAGTACTTC. The J gene is TRBJ2-7, the V gene TRBV2, with a tentative D call TRBD1 (6 bases). V gave up 4 bases and J gave up 3 bases, with 13 bases separating them. Germline-derived CDR1 and CDR2 are SNHLY and FYNNEI. CDR3 length: 14 residues.

The CDR3 nucleotides read TGTGCCACCAGCAGAGATGGACTAGCGGGAGTAACCGGGGAGCTGTTTTTT. Its translation: CATSRDGLAGVTGELFF. The rearrangement links TRBV15 to TRBJ2-2; 13 bases align to TRBD2. Germline V gene data show CDR1 as LNHNV and CDR2 as YYDKDF (reference sequence). The CDR3 is made up of 17 amino acids. V shed 0 bases and J 5 bases; nucleotides not matched to a gene: 3.

The J gene is TRBJ2-1, the V gene TRBV29-1; the match to TRBD2 covers 13 bases. Germline trimming cut 4 bases from V and 2 bases from J; bases unmatched to any gene: 2. CDR3 length: 15 amino acids. Germline V lookup: CDR1 SQVTM, CDR2 ANQGSEA. In DNA, the CDR3 is TGCAGCGTTGTGGGGACTAGCGGGACCTACAATGAGCAGTTCTTC. Translated, it gives CSVVGTSGTYNEQFF.

The chain recombines TRBV19 with TRBJ2-1; D gene uncertain. Germline V gene sequence: CDR1 LNHDA, CDR2 SQIVND (reference sequence). The CDR3 has 13 amino acids. Trimming left V 7 bases short and J 7 bases short, with 14 bases between. CDR3 sequence reads: CASTRRIGNEQFF. The DNA for the CDR3 is TGTGCCAGTACCCGTAGGATAGGGAATGAGCAGTTCTTC.

The V call is TRBV19, the J call TRBJ2-5; D is possibly TRBD2 (5 bases). The CDR3 loop spans 14 amino acids. Germline V gene lookup returns CDR1 LNHDA and CDR2 SQIVND (reference sequence). V dropped 1 base and J dropped 5 bases, with 11 bases sitting between them. The CDR3 nucleotides are TGTGCCAGTAGTATAGGGTCTAGCCGGGAGACCCAGTACTTC. Protein product: CASSIGSSRETQYF.

The chain joins TRBV5-6 to TRBJ2-3; D gene uncertain. CDR3 length equals 15 residues. V was pared by 2 bases and J by 0 bases, with 10 bases between. CDR1 is SGHDT, CDR2 YYEEEE, per germline. DNA of the CDR3: TGTGCCAGCAGCTTAGGATCCCCTAGCACAGATACGCAGTATTTT. Its translation is CASSLGSPSTDTQYF. The full variable domain, its missing parts supplied by reference TRBV5-6 and TRBJ2-3, is DAGVTQSPTHLIKTRGQQVTLRCSPKSGHDTVSWYQQALGQGPQFIFQYYEEEERQRGNFPDRFSGHQFPNYSSELNVNALLLGDSALYLCASSLGSPSTDTQYFGPGTRLTVL.

The rearrangement joins TRBV19 to TRBJ2-7; 9 bases line up with TRBD2. Per germline, CDR1 LNHDA and CDR2 SQIVND (reference sequence). This CDR3 is built from 14 residues. Losses at the gene ends were 3 bases for V and 6 bases for J; bases not matched to a gene: 6. In DNA form, the CDR3 reads TGTGCCAGTAGTATGGCAGCGGGAGGTCTCGAGCAGTACTTC. Translation: CASSMAAGGLEQYF.

The J gene is TRBJ1-1, the V gene TRBV6-5; D unresolved. V lost 7 bases to trimming and J lost 0 bases, with 9 bases between them. The germline CDR1 and CDR2 sequences are MNHEY and SVGAGI. This CDR3 is built from 13 residues. The CDR3 nucleotides are TGTGCCAGCATAGGCCTCATGAACACTGAAGCTTTCTTT. It specifies CASIGLMNTEAFF.

J is TRBJ2-7 and V is TRBV11-3, with D possibly being TRBD1 or TRBD2 (5 bases each). CDR1 SGHNT and CDR2 YENEEA come from the germline V gene. V lost 6 bases, J lost 2 bases, and 14 bases lay in between. The length of the CDR3 is 14 residues. The CDR3 loop is CASRLGHKTYEQYF. The CDR3 DNA reads TGTGCCAGCAGACTAGGACACAAAACCTACGAGCAGTACTTC.